Shown below are 2 T cell receptor beta chains from a single sample sequenced in a study of cytomegalovirus exposure and HLA in healthy donors. PCR primers comprised 60 Vbeta and 13 Jbeta primers. Sequencing used immunoSEQ multiplex PCR; TCRdb keeps in-frame clones, though not all of them. The sample contains 130,000 to 150,000 clones, about 80% of which appear only once. The sequencing input was PBMCs. The receptors were sampled from a female donor in good health and CMV-seronegative.

The rearrangement uses TRBV19 and TRBJ2-7; TRBD1 is a possible D gene (6 bases). The V gene lost 5 bases and the J gene lost 2 bases, with 10 bases spanning the gap. Per germline, CDR1 LNHDA and CDR2 SQIVND (reference sequence). The CDR3 is 13 residues long. CDR3 protein: CASSPGTPYEQYF. The CDR3 DNA sequence: TGTGCCAGTAGTCCCGGGACACCCTACGAGCAGTACTTC.

Comments on this clone: At one end, the junction sequence differs from germline, possibly due to a read error. DNA of the CDR3: TGTTCCAGCAGCTCGCCTAGGGGGACTAGGACAAGGTCGGAGACCCAGTACTTC. It specifies CSSSSPRGTRTRSETQYF. The V call is TRBV7-9, the J call TRBJ2-5; TRBD2 aligns across 8 bases. The CDR3 runs 18 residues. CDR1 SEHNR and CDR2 FQNEAQ come from the germline V gene (reference sequence).